One and the same sample provided the 8 T cell receptor beta chains below, sequenced in a study of blood T cells in healthy people across ages. Primed by a sample-barcoded 5' primer and a J-beta primer mix, a second PCR proceeded for about 6 to 11 cycles. TCRdb called the 5' RACE reads again in MiXCR, with one record for every CDR3 protein. The table includes some 700,000 distinct CDR3 sequences, about 24% detected once. Sequencing used blood. These receptors were collected from a man between 70 and 80 years old in good health.

This clonotype turned up a few times. The chain couples TRBV5-5 to TRBJ2-3; 13 bases are shared with TRBD2. This CDR3 region has 18 residues. The germline V gene encodes CDR1 SGHKS and CDR2 YYEKEE (reference sequence). Losses at the gene ends were 6 bases for V and 0 bases for J; bases not matched to a gene: 10. The CDR3 sequence: CASNRPGLAGTSTDTQYF. In DNA form, the CDR3 reads TGTGCCAGCAACCGACCGGGACTAGCGGGGACTAGCACAGATACGCAGTATTTT.

This clonotype was picked up many times. The chain has TRBV20-1 and TRBJ1-2; a weak D match, TRBD1 (6 bases). There are 15 residues in the CDR3. Trimming stripped 0 bases from V and 5 bases from J, with 16 bases between. Germline V gene sequence: CDR1 DFQATT, CDR2 SNEGSKA (reference sequence). CDR3 coding DNA: TGCAGTGCTAGAGATAGGACAGCCAAGGGATATGGCTACACCTTC. This codes for CSARDRTAKGYGYTF.

This sequence joins TRBV28 and TRBJ2-7, with a possible D match to TRBD1 (6 bases). V lost 8 bases to trimming and J lost 2 bases, with 16 bases between them. CDR1 is MDHEN and CDR2 is SYDVKM in the germline V gene. CDR3 length: 14 residues. The CDR3 here is CASRPSGEAYEQYV. CDR3 DNA: TGTGCCAGCCGCCCGTCAGGGGAAGCCTACGAGCAGTACGTC.

The chain couples TRBV18 to TRBJ2-5, with D perhaps TRBD2 (6 bases). The J call is uncertain, as TRBJ2-1 better fits the DNA end. The CDR3 loop spans 13 amino acids. CDR1 KGHSH and CDR2 LQKENI come from the germline V gene. In DNA, the CDR3 is TGTGCCAGCTCACCTACCCCGGGACTCGAGCAGTTCTTC. Its protein product is CASSPTPGLEQFF.

V is TRBV29-1 and J is TRBJ1-2, with 9 bases identical to TRBD1. Germline V gene sequence: CDR1 SQVTM, CDR2 ANQGSEA. The CDR3 loop spans 13 amino acids. The V segment lost 7 bases and the J segment 10 bases; nucleotides outside the gene matches: 13. The CDR3 protein is CSAILQGASFYTF. For the CDR3, the DNA is TGCAGCGCCATTTTACAGGGGGCGAGTTTCTACACCTTC.

The genes are TRBV12-3 or TRBV12-4 and TRBJ2-4; a weak D match, TRBD2 (6 bases). Trimming removed 5 bases from V and 9 bases from J, with 17 bases in between. CDR3 length equals 14 residues. Here the CDR3 DNA reads TGTGCCAGCAGTCCCGGGACTCAGGGACGCATTCAGTACTTC. It codes for CASSPGTQGRIQYF.

This clonotype has a single count. The genes are TRBV20-1 and TRBJ1-2; 8 positions match TRBD1. The V gene's germline CDR1 is DFQATT and CDR2 SNEGSKA (reference sequence). J was trimmed by 4 bases and V by 5 bases; bases with no gene match: 6. The CDR3 has 13 amino acids. In nucleotides, the CDR3 is TGCAGTGCTGGGCGACAGGGGTTCTATGGCTACACCTTC. Encoded protein: CSAGRQGFYGYTF.

In its sample, this clonotype was seen a few times. The chain is built from TRBV10-3 and TRBJ2-3; TRBD2 aligns across 8 bases. V shed 8 bases, J shed 0 bases, and the junction held 7 bases outside the gene matches. The CDR3 is made up of 15 amino acids. Germline V lookup: CDR1 ENHRY, CDR2 SYGVKD. This CDR3 reads CAISSGGGSTDTQYF. DNA of the CDR3: TGTGCCATCTCGTCGGGGGGGGGAAGCACAGATACGCAGTATTTT.